The text below deals with one T cell receptor beta chain. Its antigen is still unknown. This CDR3 contains 15 residues. Germline V CDR1 and CDR2: SGHRS, YFSETQ. J was trimmed by 0 bases and V by 5 bases; bases with no gene match: 4. The PCR used 60 V beta and 13 J beta primers. The protocol was immunoSEQ multiplex PCR, while the TCRdb copy is restricted to in-frame clones and leaves out a portion. The data show about 73,000 clones, with over 70% seen just once and around 2.3% held by the top ten. The data stem from a study of glioma-infiltrating T cells after dendritic cell vaccination. Study-level background: Patients received three intradermal dendritic cell vaccine injections at biweekly intervals.

General study results and limits: Survival was not directly related to TCR clonality in these patients.

Before vaccination, two weeks after the third vaccination, and at progression, PBMC were collected. J is TRBJ2-5 and V is TRBV5-1; 10 bases are shared with TRBD1. This specimen consisted of blood, obtained before dendritic cell vaccination. The source is a human donor with glioblastoma. CDR3 coding DNA: TGCGCCAGCAGTGGGACAGGGGCATACCAAGAGACCCAGTACTTC. This translates into CASSGTGAYQETQYF. The variable domain in full, with the rest retrieved from reference TRBV5-1 and TRBJ2-5, is KAGVTQTPRYLIKTRGQQVTLSCSPISGHRSVSWYQQTPGQGLQFLFEYFSETQRNKGNFPGRFSGRQFSNSRSEMNVSTLELGDSALYLCASSGTGAYQETQYFGPGTRLLVL.